Following are 3 T cell receptor beta chains from one sample sequenced in a study of blood T cell repertoires in COVID-19. Method: immunoSEQ multiplex PCR; TCRdb's copy keeps in-frame clones and lacks some. This table holds roughly 90,000 clones, 70% to 90% found once. The sequenced sample consisted of peripheral blood. The receptors shown here come from a woman older than 75 with COVID-19, enrolled during active disease.

The J gene is TRBJ1-2, the V gene TRBV6-5; 7 bases are a match to TRBD1. The CDR3 length is 15 residues. The V segment lost 6 bases and the J segment 8 bases; nucleotides outside the gene matches: 15. In germline, CDR1 is MNHEY, CDR2 SVGAGI. CDR3 nucleotides: TGTGCCAGCAGCCAACAGGGGACGGGCCTATACGGCTACACCTTC. Its protein product is CASSQQGTGLYGYTF.

This clone was observed a single time. J is TRBJ2-1 and V is TRBV29-1; D perhaps matches TRBD2 (5 bases). V lost 6 bases and J 4 bases, leaving 10 bases between the germline ends. CDR3 length: 12 amino acids. CDR1 and CDR2 from the germline V gene are SQVTM and ANQGSEA. The CDR3 nucleotides are TGCAGCGTGTCCGGGAATTACAATGAGCAGTTCTTC. Translation: CSVSGNYNEQFF.

This chain joins TRBV15 and TRBJ2-1; 9 bases are a match to TRBD2. CDR1 and CDR2 (germline): LNHNV, YYDKDF (reference sequence). The CDR3 covers 13 residues. V shed 3 bases and J 6 bases; nucleotides not matched to a gene: 0. In DNA form, the CDR3 reads TGTGCCACCAGCAGGACTAGCGGCAATGAGCAGTTCTTC. It translates to CATSRTSGNEQFF.